Each of the 27 T cell receptor beta chains below was sequenced from the same sample in a study of shared clonotypes between healthy human individuals. The naive CD8 population came from CD45RO-negative cells selected for CCR7, without terminally differentiated effector memory CD45RA+ cells. Using immunoSEQ multiplex PCR, the repertoire was profiled, and TCRdb retains in-frame clones only, with some absent. The table records 2 million to 2.5 million clones, around 96% of them present only once. Source material: naive CD8+ T cells sorted from blood. The receptors come from a man in his late teens or twenties in good health.

This sequence joins TRBV4-3 and TRBJ2-7; the D call may be TRBD1 or TRBD2 (6 bases each). This CDR3 is built from 16 residues. Germline loops: CDR1 LGHNA, CDR2 YSLEER. Trimming took 0 bases from V and 5 from J, leaving 17 bases between them. The DNA of the CDR3 is TGCGCCAGCAGCCAAGAAACCGGGGGCGGTAGGAACGAGCAGTACTTC. It specifies CASSQETGGGRNEQYF.

This chain connects TRBV9 to TRBJ1-4; D perhaps matches TRBD1 (6 bases). The CDR3 has 15 amino acids. Germline CDR1 and CDR2: SGDLS and YYNGEE. The V and J ends lost 6 bases and 7 bases respectively, with 19 bases between them. CDR3 coding DNA: TGTGCCAGCACCCCTGGGGGGGGCTCGGGTGAAAAACTGTTTTTT. This translates into CASTPGGGSGEKLFF.

This chain connects TRBV7-3 to TRBJ2-2; D gene uncertain. The CDR3 sequence is 12 residues long. Between the trimmed V and J ends, which lost 1 base and 5 bases, there was a span of 2 bases. Germline V gives CDR1 SGHTA, CDR2 FQGTGA. In nucleotides, the CDR3 is TGTGCCAGCAGCTTAATGACCGGGGAGCTGTTTTTT. This translates into CASSLMTGELFF.

This sequence joins TRBV29-1 and TRBJ2-1; D unresolved. CDR3 length: 13 residues. Germline V gene data show CDR1 as SQVTM and CDR2 as ANQGSEA. Trimming took off 0 bases at V and 11 bases at J, with 14 bases between the two ends. CDR3 in amino acids: CSVEEGTLMKQFF. The CDR3 nucleotides are TGCAGCGTTGAAGAGGGTACCTTAATGAAGCAGTTCTTC.

A word on this clone: Other DNA sequences in the sample encode the same CDR3. This chain connects TRBV7-9 to TRBJ2-3; D call uncertain. Germline CDR1 reads SEHNR; CDR2 reads FQNEAQ (reference sequence). Trimming left V 5 bases short and J 4 bases short, with 4 bases between. The CDR3 is 11 amino acids. This CDR3 reads CASSLADTQYF. CDR3 coding DNA: TGTGCCAGCAGCCTTGCAGATACGCAGTATTTT.

This chain links TRBV18 with TRBJ2-1; 7 nucleotides align to TRBD1. Germline V gene sequence: CDR1 KGHSH, CDR2 LQKENI. V shed 3 bases and J 6 bases; nucleotides not matched to a gene: 5. CDR3 size: 14 residues. CDR3 region: CASSPASGGNEQFF. CDR3 sequence (DNA): TGTGCCAGCTCACCCGCCTCAGGGGGCAATGAGCAGTTCTTC.

This chain joins TRBV28 and TRBJ1-1; D is unresolved. Germline assignment: CDR1 MDHEN and CDR2 SYDVKM. The CDR3 runs to 12 residues. Deletions cut 5 bases from V and 6 bases from J, with 10 bases between. The CDR3 spells CASSLPGAEAFF. The CDR3 DNA reads as TGTGCCAGCAGTCTCCCCGGGGCTGAAGCTTTCTTT.

The chain combines TRBV7-2 with TRBJ2-7; tentatively, D is TRBD1 (6 bases). This CDR3 region has 15 residues. Trimming left V 4 bases short and J 3 bases short, with 16 bases between. Germline CDR1 reads SGHTA; CDR2 reads FQGNSA. The CDR3: CASSSTGKGVYEQYF. The CDR3, as DNA: TGTGCCAGCAGCTCTACAGGGAAAGGAGTCTACGAGCAGTACTTC.

The gene calls are TRBV27 and TRBJ2-7; TRBD1 agrees at 8 bases. This CDR3 comprises 14 residues. Trimming took 0 bases from V and 5 from J; bases not matched to a gene: 3. Per the germline V gene, CDR1 is MNHEY and CDR2 is SMNVEV (reference sequence). Here the CDR3 reads CASSLSTGADEQYF. CDR3 sequence (DNA): TGTGCCAGCAGTTTATCGACAGGGGCGGACGAGCAGTACTTC.

The chain links TRBV11-2 to TRBJ2-7; TRBD1 matches at 7 bases. The junction had 13 bases not matched to a gene; V was cut back by 5 bases and J by 3 bases. The germline CDR1 and CDR2 sequences are SGHAT and FQNNGV. The CDR3 is 16 amino acids. The CDR3 DNA follows: TGTGCCAGCAGCCTCCAGCAGGGGGTTAACTTCTACGAGCAGTACTTC. Amino acids: CASSLQQGVNFYEQYF.

DNA of the CDR3: TGTGCCAGCACGGGACAGGGCTCCTACGAGCAGTACTTC. Amino acid sequence: CASTGQGSYEQYF. The rearrangement links TRBV2 to TRBJ2-7, with 9 bases fitting TRBD1. CDR3 length equals 13 residues. Germline V gene lookup returns CDR1 SNHLY and CDR2 FYNNEI. After removal of 7 bases from V and 0 bases from J, the junction contained 1 base not matched to a gene.

The chain joins TRBV2 to TRBJ2-7; 8 bases match TRBD2. CDR1 and CDR2 from the germline V gene are SNHLY and FYNNEI. The junction had 8 bases not matched to a gene; V was cut back by 5 bases and J by 5 bases. The CDR3 is 14 amino acids. This CDR3 is CASSTSGPLDEQYF. The CDR3 DNA reads TGTGCCAGCAGTACTAGCGGTCCCCTCGACGAGCAGTACTTC.

CDR3 protein: CASSLVRGTSGGVTGELFF. The CDR3 bases are TGTGCCAGCAGCTTAGTTCGAGGGACTAGCGGGGGAGTCACCGGGGAGCTGTTTTTT. The gene calls are TRBV7-8 and TRBJ2-2; the match to TRBD2 covers 14 bases. In germline, CDR1 is SGHVS, CDR2 FQNEAQ. Trimming removed 1 base from V and 4 bases from J; junction bases left unmatched: 8. The CDR3 is made up of 19 amino acids.

A remark on this clone: The sample carries other DNA sequences with the same CDR3. As DNA, the CDR3 is TGCGCCAGCAGCCAAGTTGGGACAGGGAATGAAAAACTGTTTTTT. It encodes CASSQVGTGNEKLFF. V gene TRBV4-1 combines with J gene TRBJ1-4; 9 nucleotides agree with TRBD1. The CDR3 totals 15 residues. Germline V CDR1 and CDR2: MGHRA, YSYEKL. After removal of 1 base from V and 5 bases from J, the junction contained 2 bases not matched to a gene.

This clone was counted between two and nine times. The chain carries TRBV5-1 and TRBJ2-7, with 7 bases identical to TRBD2. This CDR3 is 16 amino acids long. Germline values: CDR1 SGHRS, CDR2 YFSETQ. The V and J ends lost 3 bases and 0 bases, in that order; junction bases with no gene match: 9. In DNA form, the CDR3 reads TGCGCCAGCAGCTGGCACCGGGAGGAGAGCTCCTACGAGCAGTACTTC. It codes for CASSWHREESSYEQYF. Full variable domain (rest looked up from reference TRBV5-1 and TRBJ2-7): KAGVTQTPRYLIKTRGQQVTLSCSPISGHRSVSWYQQTPGQGLQFLFEYFSETQRNKGNFPGRFSGRQFSNSRSEMNVSTLELGDSALYLCASSWHREESSYEQYFGPGTRLTVT.

In DNA form, the CDR3 reads TGTGCCAGCAGTTACTCGGTTGAGAGGACTGAAGCTTTCTTT. This encodes CASSYSVERTEAFF. The V and J genes are TRBV6-5 and TRBJ1-1; D is undetermined. The V end lost 0 bases, the J end lost 5 bases, and 10 bases lay between the germline ends. This CDR3 comprises 14 residues. Germline-derived CDR1 and CDR2 are MNHEY and SVGAGI.

On this clone: Other DNA variants within this sample encode the same CDR3. The rearrangement uses TRBV11-2 and TRBJ2-3, with TRBD2 matching over 7 bases. CDR1 SGHAT and CDR2 FQNNGV come from the germline V gene. The ends lost 3 bases at V and 6 bases at J; junction bases unmatched: 0. CDR3 length equals 12 residues. The CDR3 DNA reads as TGTGCCAGCAGCTTGGGAGGGGATACGCAGTATTTT. This codes for CASSLGGDTQYF.

The chain couples TRBV2 to TRBJ2-7, with D unclear. The CDR3 totals 13 residues. Trimming shortened V by 4 bases and J by 0 bases, and 7 bases separated the two germline ends. CDR1 is SNHLY and CDR2 is FYNNEI in the germline V gene. CDR3 region: CASSVDFSYEQYF. CDR3 nucleotide sequence: TGTGCCAGCAGTGTTGACTTCTCCTACGAGCAGTACTTC. Full variable domain (outside the CDR3, taken from reference TRBV2 and TRBJ2-7): EPEVTQTPSHQVTQMGQEVILRCVPISNHLYFYWYRQILGQKVEFLVSFYNNEISEKSEIFDDQFSVERPDGSNFTLKIRSTKLEDSAMYFCASSVDFSYEQYFGPGTRLTVT.

The rearrangement joins TRBV27 to TRBJ1-1; no reliable D call. Looked up from germline, CDR1 is MNHEY and CDR2 is SMNVEV (reference sequence). CDR3 length equals 13 residues. V was trimmed by 4 bases and J by 0 bases, leaving 6 bases between them. The CDR3 DNA reads TGTGCCAGCAGTTCCCCCATGAACACTGAAGCTTTCTTT. Translation gives CASSSPMNTEAFF.

The chain uses TRBV10-3 and TRBJ2-3; D is undetermined. CDR1 and CDR2 (germline): ENHRY, SYGVKD. This CDR3 is 15 amino acids long. The germline V and J ends were trimmed by 1 base and 6 bases, with 14 bases remaining between them. The CDR3 DNA follows: TGTGCCATCAGTGAGTATAGTCCAGCCGGGGATACGCAGTATTTT. Protein sequence: CAISEYSPAGDTQYF.

V usage is TRBV7-2 and J usage is TRBJ2-7; 8 bases are a match to TRBD1. CDR3 length: 15 amino acids. The germline V gene has CDR1 SGHTA and CDR2 FQGNSA. After removal of 4 bases from V and 5 bases from J, the junction contained 10 bases not matched to a gene. The CDR3 protein is CASSSLGQGGDEQYF. For the CDR3, the DNA is TGTGCCAGCAGCTCCTTAGGACAGGGAGGCGACGAGCAGTACTTC.

The chain has TRBV27 and TRBJ2-1, with 11 bases fitting TRBD2. V was pared by 5 bases and J by 8 bases, with 11 bases of the junction left unmatched. CDR1 and CDR2 (germline): MNHEY, SMNVEV (reference sequence). CDR3 length: 16 amino acids. The CDR3 coding sequence is TGTGCCAGCAGTCCGGTGGGTAGCGGGGGGGCGGATGAGCAGTTCTTC. Amino acid sequence: CASSPVGSGGADEQFF.

This rearrangement joins TRBV4-1 to TRBJ2-1, with TRBD2 matching 7 bases. This CDR3 has 16 amino acids. V was pared by 6 bases and J by 4 bases, with 12 bases of the junction left unmatched. Germline CDR1 reads MGHRA; CDR2 reads YSYEKL. The CDR3 DNA sequence: TGCGCCAGCAGTCCCCAGGCGGGAGCGTTATACAATGAGCAGTTCTTC. Amino acid sequence: CASSPQAGALYNEQFF.

The J gene is TRBJ2-5, the V gene TRBV27; D gene uncertain. Germline V gene lookup returns CDR1 MNHEY and CDR2 SMNVEV (reference sequence). Trimming left V 1 base short and J 5 bases short, with 5 bases between. The CDR3 contains 12 residues. The CDR3: CASSLCFETQYF. CDR3 nucleotides: TGTGCCAGCAGTTTATGTTTCGAGACCCAGTACTTC.

V usage is TRBV13 and J usage is TRBJ2-7; TRBD2 might be the D (6 bases). Germline CDR1 and CDR2: PRHDT and FYEKMQ (reference sequence). The CDR3 is 12 residues long. Trimming removed 8 bases at V and 6 bases at J, with 14 bases between. CDR3 loop: CASGDVGGEQYF. CDR3 nucleotides: TGTGCCAGCGGCGACGTCGGGGGCGAGCAGTACTTC.

This clone was counted a single time. The V call is TRBV6-1, the J call TRBJ2-1; perhaps D is TRBD1 or TRBD2 (5 bases each). Germline CDR1 MNHNS, CDR2 SASEGT. CDR3 length: 14 amino acids. V dropped 1 base and J dropped 1 base, with 5 bases sitting between them. The CDR3 loop is CASSEGGSYNEQFF. CDR3 coding DNA: TGTGCCAGCAGTGAAGGGGGGTCCTACAATGAGCAGTTCTTC.

The chain is built from TRBV27 and TRBJ2-2, with 10 bases aligning to TRBD2. J lost 5 bases, V lost 10 bases, and 7 bases had no gene match. CDR3 length equals 14 residues. Germline V gene lookup returns CDR1 MNHEY and CDR2 SMNVEV (reference sequence). The CDR3: CATFLAGDTGELFF. In DNA form, the CDR3 reads TGTGCCACCTTTCTAGCGGGAGATACCGGGGAGCTGTTTTTT.